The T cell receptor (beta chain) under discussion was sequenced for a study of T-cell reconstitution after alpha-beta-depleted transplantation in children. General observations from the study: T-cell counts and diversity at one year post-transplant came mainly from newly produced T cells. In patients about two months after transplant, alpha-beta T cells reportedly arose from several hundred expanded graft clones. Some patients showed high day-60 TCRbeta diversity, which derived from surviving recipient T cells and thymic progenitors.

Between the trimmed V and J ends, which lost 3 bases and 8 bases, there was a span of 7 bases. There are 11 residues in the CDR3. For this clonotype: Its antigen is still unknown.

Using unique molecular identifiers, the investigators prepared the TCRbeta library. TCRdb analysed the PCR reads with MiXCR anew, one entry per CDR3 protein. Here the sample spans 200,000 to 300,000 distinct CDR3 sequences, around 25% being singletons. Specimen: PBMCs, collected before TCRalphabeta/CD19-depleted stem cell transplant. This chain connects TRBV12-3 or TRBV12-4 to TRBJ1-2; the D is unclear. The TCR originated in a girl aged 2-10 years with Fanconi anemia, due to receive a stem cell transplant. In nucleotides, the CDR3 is TGTGCCAGCAGTTTTCGAGAGGGCTACACCTTC. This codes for CASSFREGYTF.